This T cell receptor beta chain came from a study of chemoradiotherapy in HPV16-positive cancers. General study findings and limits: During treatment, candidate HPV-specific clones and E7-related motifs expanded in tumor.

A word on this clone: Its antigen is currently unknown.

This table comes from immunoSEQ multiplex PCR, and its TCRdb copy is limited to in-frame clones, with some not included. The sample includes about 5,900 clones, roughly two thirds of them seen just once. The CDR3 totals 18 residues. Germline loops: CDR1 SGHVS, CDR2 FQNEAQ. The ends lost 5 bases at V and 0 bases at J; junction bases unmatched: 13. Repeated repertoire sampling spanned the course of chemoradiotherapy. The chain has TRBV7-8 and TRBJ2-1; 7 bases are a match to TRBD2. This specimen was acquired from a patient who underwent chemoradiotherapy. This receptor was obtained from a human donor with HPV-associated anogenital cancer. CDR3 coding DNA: TGTGCCAGCAGCCCCTCCAGGGTGGGGGGGGACTCCTACAATGAGCAGTTCTTC. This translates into CASSPSRVGGDSYNEQFF.